The present T cell receptor beta chain was sequenced within a study of blood T cell repertoires in COVID-19. In the study overall: Samples of COVID-19 (acute and convalescent) were obtained from the United States, Italy and Spain. Sample material is recorded as cDNA or gDNA derived from T cells, B-cell-depleted T cells, or PBMCs.

TCRdb's copy holds only in-frame clones and misses some; the assay was immunoSEQ multiplex PCR. The sample carries under 250,000 clones, around 80% recorded once. Trimming at V came to 2 bases and at J to 3 bases, leaving 3 bases not matched to a gene. Germline V gene data show CDR1 as SEHNR and CDR2 as FQNEAQ (reference sequence). CDR3 size: 15 residues. The clonotype was recovered from a woman aged 35 to 49 with acute or convalescent COVID-19. This chain joins TRBV7-9 and TRBJ2-3; TRBD1 aligns across 9 bases. Sequencing used peripheral blood. The CDR3 is CASSLTGGRTDTQYF. The CDR3 nucleotides are TGTGCCAGCAGCTTAACAGGGGGCCGAACAGATACGCAGTATTTT.